The 12 T cell receptor beta chains given below trace back to one sample, sequenced in a study of CDR3 diversity in severe acne. One entry per CDR3 protein results from TCRdb running MiXCR on the PCR reads. The table shows more than 70,000 distinct CDR3 sequences, with 48% occurring only once. Sequenced input: blood. The receptors were sampled from a male donor in good health, serving as a control.

This clonotype was seen more than once but under ten times. A clone one base away is much larger, so this may be a read error. The rearrangement links TRBV6-4 to TRBJ2-2, with 14 bases aligning to TRBD2. CDR3 length equals 17 residues. Per germline, CDR1 MRHNA and CDR2 SNTAGT. The ends lost 6 bases at V and 4 bases at J; junction bases unmatched: 7. The CDR3 here is CASSGTGLAGGTGELFF. Here the CDR3 DNA reads TGTGCCAGCAGCGGGACAGGACTAGCGGGAGGCACCGGGGAGCTGTTTTTT.

Remarks on this clonotype: The germline gene is not matched at one end of the junction; a read error may be the cause. The chain uses TRBV2 and TRBJ2-7; D is possibly TRBD1 (5 bases). The CDR3 totals 14 residues. Looked up from germline, CDR1 is SNHLY and CDR2 is FYNNEI. Here the CDR3 reads CASSEAGPPMGQCF. The CDR3 bases are TGTGCCAGCAGTGAGGCTGGCCCTCCAATGGGGCAGTGCTTC.

With regard to this clonotype: Lacking the conserved final phenylalanine or tryptophan, this CDR3 likely reflects a read error. The chain is built from TRBV5-1 and TRBJ2-7, with no clear D. Trimming shortened V by 7 bases and J by 6 bases, and 14 bases separated the two germline ends. Germline V gives CDR1 SGHRS, CDR2 YFSETQ. CDR3 length: 12 residues. CDR3 in DNA: TGCGCCAGCGGAACAGAAGAAGGCGAGCAGTACTAC. Protein: CASGTEEGEQYY.

The chain is built from TRBV7-6 and TRBJ2-2; D unresolved. CDR3 size: 11 residues. Trimming shortened V by 5 bases and J by 10 bases, and 8 bases separated the two germline ends. CDR1 is SGHVS, CDR2 FNYEAQ, per germline. The CDR3 region has the DNA TGTGCCAGCAGCCTTACGTCGGAGCTGTTTTTT. This sequence encodes CASSLTSELFF.

This clonotype was recorded a few times. J is TRBJ2-6 and V is TRBV5-1; D possibly uses TRBD1 or TRBD2 (5 bases each). This CDR3 has 16 amino acids. CDR1 SGHRS and CDR2 YFSETQ come from the germline V gene. Trimming pared 5 bases from V and 0 bases from J, leaving 12 bases between. The CDR3, as DNA: TGCGCCAGCAGGGACATCCGGGGCTCTGGGGCCAACGTCCTGACTTTC. It encodes CASRDIRGSGANVLTF.

The chain couples TRBV7-2 to TRBJ1-1; the match to TRBD1 covers 8 bases. The V and J ends lost 6 bases and 3 bases, in that order; junction bases with no gene match: 3. Germline CDR1 SGHTA, CDR2 FQGNSA. There are 13 residues in the CDR3. The CDR3 reads CASRSQGDTEAFF. The DNA of the CDR3 is TGTGCCAGCAGATCACAGGGGGACACTGAAGCTTTCTTT.

DNA for the CDR3: TGTGCCAGCAGCTTAGCGACAGGGTCCTACGAGCAGTACTTC. It yields the protein CASSLATGSYEQYF. This chain uses TRBV7-9 with TRBJ2-7; 7 bases align to TRBD1. Trimming cost V 0 bases and J 1 base; bases outside gene matches: 0. CDR1 SEHNR and CDR2 FQNEAQ come from the germline V gene (reference sequence). This CDR3 contains 14 residues.

This clonotype was observed once. The chain is built from TRBV5-1 and TRBJ1-2, with D uncertain. Germline V gives CDR1 SGHRS, CDR2 YFSETQ. There are 15 residues in the CDR3. Trimming removed 0 bases from V and 4 bases from J, with 13 bases in between. CDR3 loop: CASSLDPHGPYGYTF. The CDR3 bases are TGCGCCAGCAGCTTGGACCCTCACGGCCCCTATGGCTACACCTTC.

This clonotype was counted many times. The chain carries TRBV27 and TRBJ2-2; TRBD2 is a possible D gene (6 bases). The germline CDR1 and CDR2 sequences are MNHEY and SMNVEV (reference sequence). This CDR3 is built from 15 residues. The V gene lost 9 bases and the J gene lost 4 bases, with 18 bases spanning the gap. The CDR3, as DNA: TGTGCCAGTTCTATGGCGGGACGGAGCACCGGGGAGCTGTTTTTT. Encoded protein: CASSMAGRSTGELFF.

This clonotype showed up just once. The chain carries TRBV6-5 and TRBJ1-3; a possible D gene is TRBD1 (6 bases). Germline CDR1 MNHEY, CDR2 SVGAGI. V lost 0 bases and J 1 base, leaving 13 bases between the germline ends. The CDR3 covers 17 residues. The CDR3 here is CASSYSSWGQSGNTIYF. In nucleotides, the CDR3 is TGTGCCAGCAGTTACTCGAGTTGGGGGCAGTCTGGAAACACCATATATTTT.

The V gene is TRBV4-2, the J gene TRBJ1-2; TRBD1 aligns across 10 bases. J lost 8 bases, V lost 0 bases, and 9 bases had no gene match. This CDR3 spans 16 amino acids. CDR1 and CDR2 from the germline V gene are LGHNA and YNFKEQ. CDR3 amino acids: CASSQETVTGGEGYTF. The CDR3 nucleotides read TGTGCCAGCAGCCAAGAGACGGTGACAGGGGGCGAAGGCTACACCTTC.

This clonotype was picked up a small number of times. The germline gene is not matched at one end of the junction; a read error may be the cause. V and J are TRBV24-1 and TRBJ2-5; a weak D match, TRBD1 (5 bases). The CDR3 is made up of 16 amino acids. Germline-derived CDR1 and CDR2 are KGHDR and SFDVKD. In DNA, the CDR3 is TGTGCCAGCAGTGAATTGCCGGGCCAGGGCGTGAAGACCCAGTACTTC. Amino acids: CASSELPGQGVKTQYF.